What follows are 6 T cell receptor beta chains derived from one specimen sequenced in a study of blood T cell repertoires in COVID-19. Some clones are missing from TCRdb's copy, which holds only in-frame ones; the method was immunoSEQ multiplex PCR. The sample carries 130,000 or so clones, around 88% recorded once. Material: peripheral blood. These receptors all come from a woman in her fifties or sixties with acute or convalescent COVID-19.

The chain links TRBV7-6 to TRBJ1-1; 7 nucleotides line up with TRBD1. The V and J ends lost 5 bases and 4 bases, in that order; junction bases with no gene match: 4. Germline assignment: CDR1 SGHVS and CDR2 FNYEAQ. This CDR3 contains 13 residues. CDR3 sequence reads: CASSDRASTEAFF. The DNA of the CDR3 is TGTGCCAGCAGCGACAGGGCTAGCACTGAAGCTTTCTTT.

The V and J genes are TRBV23-1 and TRBJ1-4, with 12 bases aligning to TRBD1. TRBV23-1 is an open reading frame whose function is uncertain. The J segment lost 7 bases and the V segment lost 4 bases, leaving 10 bases of the junction unmatched. This CDR3 region has 17 residues. CDR3 region: CASSPRDRGRSVEKLFF. Here the CDR3 DNA reads TGCGCCAGCAGTCCCCGGGACAGGGGGCGATCAGTTGAAAAACTGTTTTTT.

The chain links TRBV18 to TRBJ2-7; D remains ambiguous. This CDR3 has 15 residues. The germline V gene has CDR1 KGHSH and CDR2 LQKENI. Deletions cut 0 bases from V and 7 bases from J, with 16 bases between. CDR3 sequence (DNA): TGTGCCAGCTCACCACCGGGCCAAACAAACGGAGAGCAGTACTTC. This translates into CASSPPGQTNGEQYF.

The rearrangement links TRBV28 to TRBJ2-1, with TRBD2 identical over 12 bases. Trimming removed 8 bases from V and 5 bases from J; junction bases left unmatched: 4. There are 14 residues in the CDR3. CDR1 is MDHEN, CDR2 SYDVKM, per germline. The CDR3 DNA sequence: TGTGCCAGCTCGCTAGCGGGGGGGAACAATGAGCAGTTCTTC. The encoded protein is CASSLAGGNNEQFF.

The chain combines TRBV19 with TRBJ2-4; TRBD1 agrees at 8 bases. Germline V gene lookup returns CDR1 LNHDA and CDR2 SQIVND (reference sequence). CDR3 size: 15 residues. The trim removed 5 bases at V and 9 bases at J, leaving 12 bases unmatched. The CDR3 region is CASSPHPSDRAIQYF. CDR3 DNA: TGTGCCAGTAGTCCCCATCCATCGGACAGGGCCATTCAGTACTTC.

CDR3 in DNA: TGTGCCAGCAGCATAGCGGGGGACTACTACAATGAGCAGTTCTTC. This codes for CASSIAGDYYNEQFF. The rearrangement uses TRBV5-5 and TRBJ2-1; 9 bases map to TRBD2. From germline, CDR1 is SGHKS and CDR2 YYEKEE (reference sequence). The CDR3 extends over 15 amino acids. Trimming removed 4 bases from V and 3 bases from J; junction bases left unmatched: 5.